This T cell receptor beta chain was documented in a study of CD8+CD57+ T cells in acquired aplastic anemia. Study summary: Across the sorted CD4+ and CD8+ cells, DNA amounts averaged roughly 3 ug. Notes on the study in general: About 30 shared CD8+ CDR3s appeared highly expressed within patients' immunodominant clones.

About this clonotype: Its target is not known.

Investigators profiled TCR beta VDJ and CDR3 from genomic DNA template. TCRdb re-derived calls from the reads in MiXCR, one entry per CDR3 protein. The table has about half a million distinct CDR3 sequences, 25% to 40% seen once. Individuals selected for sequencing had exhibited CD8+CD57+ cell expansion on flow cytometry. Patient blood was sampled before any therapy had been received. V trimming: 1 base; J trimming: 0 bases; junction bases outside the gene matches: 3. The CDR3 contains 16 residues. Germline CDR1 DFQATT, CDR2 SNEGSKA (reference sequence). The chain employs TRBV20-1 and TRBJ2-5, with TRBD2 matching over 12 bases. Sequenced sample: sorted CD4+, CD8+, or CD8+CD57+ T cells (not recorded which) from PBMCs. The source is a human donor with aplastic anemia. The chain's CDR3 is CSARGTSGNNQETQYF. In nucleotides, the CDR3 is TGCAGTGCTAGAGGGACTAGCGGGAATAACCAAGAGACCCAGTACTTC.